The 5 T cell receptor beta chains below were found in one sample sequenced in a study of control samples from healthy donors and cancer patients. Repertoires were generated with immunoSEQ multiplex PCR, while TCRdb's copy carries only in-frame clones and drops some. The sample has fewer than 100,000 clones; roughly four fifths are singletons. The specimen sequenced was blood. These receptors originate from a man between 60 and 75 years old in good health.

The V call is TRBV5-8, the J call TRBJ2-1; 11 positions agree with TRBD2. Per germline, CDR1 SGHTS and CDR2 YDEGEE. The CDR3 totals 16 residues. J lost 0 bases, V lost 2 bases, and 1 base had no gene match. The CDR3 protein is CASSLLAGVSYNEQFF. In DNA form, the CDR3 reads TGTGCCAGCAGCTTACTAGCGGGAGTCTCCTACAATGAGCAGTTCTTC.

V and J are TRBV6-6 and TRBJ2-3; no firm D call. This CDR3 comprises 13 residues. Trimming stripped 3 bases from V and 6 bases from J, with 10 bases between. Germline lookup yields CDR1 MNHNY and CDR2 SVGAGI (reference sequence). The chain's CDR3 is CASSYQGTDTQYF. For the CDR3, the DNA is TGTGCCAGCAGTTATCAAGGAACGGATACGCAGTATTTT.

V and J are TRBV5-4 and TRBJ1-1; D call uncertain. V gave up 4 bases and J gave up 1 base, with 8 bases separating them. The CDR3 spans 13 residues. Looked up from germline, CDR1 is SGHNT and CDR2 is YYREEE (reference sequence). CDR3 loop: CASSRSQNTEAFF. CDR3 DNA: TGTGCCAGCAGCCGCTCCCAGAACACTGAAGCTTTCTTT.

V is TRBV6-5 and J is TRBJ2-1; D uncertain. V was clipped by 4 bases and J by 1 base, with 8 bases between them. Looked up from germline, CDR1 is MNHEY and CDR2 is SVGAGI. The CDR3 contains 14 residues. The CDR3 region has the DNA TGTGCCAGCAGTTTGACCGGATCCTACAATGAGCAGTTCTTC. Translated: CASSLTGSYNEQFF.

This chain uses TRBV27 with TRBJ1-6; D ambiguous. Trimming took 0 bases from V and 0 from J, leaving 12 bases between them. Germline V gene lookup returns CDR1 MNHEY and CDR2 SMNVEV (reference sequence). CDR3 length: 18 residues. The CDR3 spells CASSLSILGSSYNSPLHF. The CDR3 DNA sequence: TGTGCCAGCAGTTTATCGATACTCGGGAGCTCCTATAATTCACCCCTCCACTTT.